This TCR beta chain stems from a study of CD8 T cells in ankylosing spondylitis. Of note for this clonotype: Its antigen is not known.

Libraries of TCR beta came from quantitative 5'-RACE with molecular barcodes. Each CDR3 protein is one row after TCRdb ran MiXCR on the 5' RACE reads. The table lists nearly 350,000 distinct CDR3 sequences, roughly 14% of them singletons. General study results and limits: In ankylosing spondylitis patients, matched synovial fluid reportedly showed significant enrichment of disease-linked clones. In the blood and synovial fluid of reactive arthritis, some motif variants had been previously reported.

V lost 5 bases and J 4 bases, leaving 12 bases between the germline ends. The CDR3 is 14 amino acids. Germline assignment: CDR1 SEHNR and CDR2 FQNEAQ (reference sequence). Sequences were obtained from blood, either unsorted or a sorted T cell fraction (not recorded which). The TCR was taken from a male donor with ankylosing spondylitis or in good health (not recorded which). The rearrangement uses TRBV7-9 and TRBJ2-1; no clear D gene. This CDR3 reads CASSPRSDYNEQFF. As DNA, the CDR3 is TGTGCCAGCAGCCCTCGGTCCGATTACAATGAGCAGTTCTTC.